These T cell receptor beta chains were read from a single sample in a study of T cells after posttransplantation cyclophosphamide. Sequenced by immunoSEQ multiplex PCR; TCRdb stores in-frame clones only, minus some. The table shows roughly 20,000 clones, with around 89% occurring only once. Material: PBMCs, obtained after an allogeneic stem cell transplant with a calcineurin inhibitor and methotrexate. These receptor sequences come from a female patient aged 50 to 65 who received an allogeneic stem cell transplant from an unrelated donor, was CMV-positive, and had chronic GVHD only. Some T cells may be provided by the graft donor. Each CDR3 is given with its conserved first and last residue. D genes are given only for firm matches. Size tells how often a clone was seen (once, few, many) or the class of an expanded clone, and some rows leave it out.

CASSVATSYEQYF	TGTGCCAGTAGTGTAGCTACCTCCTACGAGCAGTACTTC	-	TRBJ2-7	-	TRBV19
CASSTSGPSPYNEQFF	TGTGCCAGTAGTACTAGCGGGCCTTCCCCCTACAATGAGCAGTTCTTC	-	TRBJ2-1	TRBD2	TRBV19
CASSQLAGGMSSYEQYF	TGTGCCAGCAGCCAACTAGCGGGAGGCATGAGCTCCTACGAGCAGTACTTC	-	TRBJ2-7	TRBD2	TRBV4-2
CASSPTGISNQPQHF	TGTGCCAGCTCACCAACAGGGATCAGCAATCAGCCCCAGCATTTT	-	TRBJ1-5	-	TRBV18
CASSLLGSQETQYF	TGCGCCAGCAGCCTTCTAGGAAGCCAAGAGACCCAGTACTTC	-	TRBJ2-5	-	TRBV5-1
CASSQDRLWRNPTDTQYF	TGTGCCAGCAGCCAAGACAGGTTGTGGCGAAACCCCACAGATACGCAGTATTTT	-	TRBJ2-3	-	TRBV14
CSAYRGDYGYTF	TGCAGCGCTTACAGGGGCGACTATGGCTACACCTTC	-	TRBJ1-2	TRBD1	TRBV29-1
CASATGGWKTQYF	TGTGCCAGCGCGACAGGGGGCTGGAAGACCCAGTACTTC	-	TRBJ2-5	TRBD1	TRBV27
CASSPGTSGTGFTDTQYF	TGTGCCAGCAGCCCAGGGACTAGCGGGACAGGGTTCACAGATACGCAGTATTTT	-	TRBJ2-3	TRBD2	TRBV7-3
CASRTGVSGNQPQHF	TGTGCCAGCAGGACAGGGGTGAGCGGCAATCAGCCCCAGCATTTT	-	TRBJ1-5	TRBD1	TRBV27
CASSPGHEQYF	TGTGCCAGCAGTCCAGGGCACGAGCAGTACTTC	few	TRBJ2-7	-	TRBV7-9
CAWSVLGGVTQYF	TGTGCCTGGAGTGTACTCGGCGGGGTGACCCAGTACTTC	-	TRBJ2-5	-	TRBV30
CASSVVEGTEAFF	TGTGCCAGCAGCGTCGTTGAGGGCACTGAAGCTTTCTTT	-	TRBJ1-1	-	TRBV5-4
CASSKGGYEQYF	TGTGCCAGCTCCAAGGGAGGCTACGAGCAGTACTTC	-	TRBJ2-7	-	TRBV27
CASSYTGTDGYTF	TGTGCCAGCAGCTACACCGGGACAGATGGCTACACCTTC	-	TRBJ1-2	TRBD1	TRBV11-2
CASSGGQGTNQPQHF	TGTGCCAGCAGTGGAGGACAGGGGACCAATCAGCCCCAGCATTTT	-	TRBJ1-5	TRBD1	TRBV9
CASSLIGAGGYTF	TGTGCCAGCAGCCTAATAGGGGCCGGAGGCTACACCTTC	few	TRBJ1-2	-	TRBV7-2
CASSQDRRQRTGELFF	TGCGCCAGCAGCCAAGATCGTCGGCAGCGCACCGGGGAGCTGTTTTTT	-	TRBJ2-2	-	TRBV4-1
CASSQVAPGDGYTF	TGTGCCAGCAGCCAAGTTGCGCCCGGAGATGGCTACACCTTC	-	TRBJ1-2	-	TRBV14
CATQTFTNVLTF	TGTGCCACCCAGACATTTACCAACGTCCTGACTTTC	-	TRBJ2-6	-	TRBV28
CASSLSFDRIHGYTF	TGTGCCAGCAGCTTATCCTTCGACAGGATCCATGGCTACACCTTC	-	TRBJ1-2	-	TRBV7-9
CASSLNGRVTDTQYF	TGTGCTAGCAGCTTAAACGGGAGGGTCACAGATACGCAGTATTTT	once	TRBJ2-3	TRBD2	TRBV7-7
CASSVARTDTQYF	TGCGCCAGCAGTGTGGCCCGCACAGATACGCAGTATTTT	-	TRBJ2-3	-	TRBV10-1
CASSLVSSGDYEQYF	TGTGCCAGCAGCTTGGTATCTAGCGGGGACTACGAGCAGTACTTC	-	TRBJ2-7	TRBD2	TRBV5-4
CASSFQGNTEAFF	TGTGCCAGCAGCTTTCAGGGAAACACTGAAGCTTTCTTT	-	TRBJ1-1	-	TRBV7-3
CASSLRAGKDTQYF	TGTGCCAGCAGCTTGAGGGCTGGAAAGGATACGCAGTATTTT	-	TRBJ2-3	-	TRBV7-2
CASSLTYEQYF	TGTGCCAGCAGCTTAACTTACGAGCAGTACTTC	once	TRBJ2-7	-	TRBV7-8
CASSLPGGGELFF	TGTGCCAGCAGCCTTCCCGGGGGCGGGGAGCTGTTTTTT	-	TRBJ2-2	-	TRBV7-2
CASSGTYEQYF	TGTGCCAGCAGCGGTACCTACGAGCAGTACTTC	-	TRBJ2-7	-	TRBV28
CASSSGAGTSAGEQYF	TGTGCCAGCAGCTCCGGCGCCGGGACTAGTGCAGGCGAGCAGTACTTC	-	TRBJ2-7	TRBD2	TRBV7-9
CASSLPAGGERNEQFF	TGCGCCAGCAGCTTGCCGGCGGGAGGGGAAAGAAATGAGCAGTTCTTC	-	TRBJ2-1	TRBD2	TRBV5-1
CASSLERGGQYF	TGTGCCAGCAGCTTAGAAAGAGGGGGGCAGTACTTC	-	TRBJ2-7	-	TRBV7-2